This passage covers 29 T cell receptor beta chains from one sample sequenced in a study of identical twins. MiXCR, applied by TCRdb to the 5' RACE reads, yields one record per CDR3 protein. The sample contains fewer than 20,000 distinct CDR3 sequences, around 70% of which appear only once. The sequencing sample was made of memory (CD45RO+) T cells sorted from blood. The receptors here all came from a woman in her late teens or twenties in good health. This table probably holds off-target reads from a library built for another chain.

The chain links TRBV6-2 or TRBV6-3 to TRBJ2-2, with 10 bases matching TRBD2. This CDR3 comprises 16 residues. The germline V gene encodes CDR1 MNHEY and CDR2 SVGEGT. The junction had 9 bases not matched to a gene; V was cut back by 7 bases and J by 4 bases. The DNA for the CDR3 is TGTGCCAGCACCTTAGGACTAGCGGAGATCACCGGGGAGCTGTTTTTT. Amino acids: CASTLGLAEITGELFF.

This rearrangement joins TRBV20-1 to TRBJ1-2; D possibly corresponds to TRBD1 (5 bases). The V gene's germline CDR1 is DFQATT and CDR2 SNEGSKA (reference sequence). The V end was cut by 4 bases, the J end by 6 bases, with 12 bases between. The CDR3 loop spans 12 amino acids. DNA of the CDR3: TGCAGTGCTATCTTGCGAGGGGATGGCTACACCTTC. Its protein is CSAILRGDGYTF.

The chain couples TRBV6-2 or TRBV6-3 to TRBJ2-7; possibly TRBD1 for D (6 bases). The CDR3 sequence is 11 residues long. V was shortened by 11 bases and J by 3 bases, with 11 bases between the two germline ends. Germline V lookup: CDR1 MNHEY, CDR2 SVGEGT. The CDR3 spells CAAGQNYEQYF. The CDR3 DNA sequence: TGTGCCGCCGGACAGAACTACGAGCAGTACTTC.

Here the CDR3 DNA reads TGCAGCGTACAGGGTGAAAAACTGTTTTTT. Translated: CSVQGEKLFF. This rearrangement joins TRBV29-1 to TRBJ1-4; the D gene is possibly TRBD1 (6 bases). Trimming removed 6 bases from V and 7 bases from J, with 6 bases in between. CDR1 and CDR2 from the germline V gene are SQVTM and ANQGSEA. CDR3 length equals 10 residues. Full variable domain (outside the CDR3, taken from reference TRBV29-1 and TRBJ1-4): SAVISQKPSRDICQRGTSLTIQCQVDSQVTMMFWYRQQPGQSLTLIATANQGSEATYESGFVIDKFPISRPNLTFSTLTVSNMSPEDSSIYLCSVQGEKLFFGSGTQLSVL.

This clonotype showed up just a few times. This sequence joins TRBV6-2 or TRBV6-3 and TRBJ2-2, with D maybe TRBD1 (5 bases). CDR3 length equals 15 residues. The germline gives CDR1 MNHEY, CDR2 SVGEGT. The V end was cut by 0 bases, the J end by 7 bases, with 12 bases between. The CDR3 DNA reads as TGTGCCAGCAGTTACTCGAACAGGTGGTTCGGGGAGCTGTTTTTT. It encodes CASSYSNRWFGELFF.

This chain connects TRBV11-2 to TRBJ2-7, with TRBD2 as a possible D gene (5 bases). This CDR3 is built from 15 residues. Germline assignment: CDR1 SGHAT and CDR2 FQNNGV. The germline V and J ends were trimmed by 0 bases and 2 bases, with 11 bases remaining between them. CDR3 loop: CASSLDPGSPYEQYF. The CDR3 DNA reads TGTGCCAGCAGCTTAGACCCGGGAAGTCCCTACGAGCAGTACTTC.

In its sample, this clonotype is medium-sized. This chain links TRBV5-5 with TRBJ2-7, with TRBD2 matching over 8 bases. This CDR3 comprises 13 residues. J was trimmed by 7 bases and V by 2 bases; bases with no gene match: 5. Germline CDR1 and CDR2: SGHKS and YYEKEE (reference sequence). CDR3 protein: CASSFTSGIEQYF. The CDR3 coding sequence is TGTGCCAGCAGCTTTACTAGCGGAATAGAGCAGTACTTC.

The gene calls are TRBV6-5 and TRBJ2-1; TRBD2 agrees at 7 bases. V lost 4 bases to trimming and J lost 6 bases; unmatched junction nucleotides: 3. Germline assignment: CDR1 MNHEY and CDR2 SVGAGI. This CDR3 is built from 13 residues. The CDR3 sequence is CASSSGRFNEQFF. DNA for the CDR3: TGTGCCAGCAGTTCCGGGAGGTTCAATGAGCAGTTCTTC.

DNA for the CDR3: TGTGCCAGCAGCTTAGATGTGCTTAATGAGCAGTTCTTC. Translated: CASSLDVLNEQFF. The chain links TRBV11-3 to TRBJ2-1; D gene uncertain. Germline V gene sequence: CDR1 SGHNT, CDR2 YENEEA. The V end lost 0 bases, the J end lost 7 bases, and 7 bases lay between the germline ends. The CDR3 extends over 13 amino acids.

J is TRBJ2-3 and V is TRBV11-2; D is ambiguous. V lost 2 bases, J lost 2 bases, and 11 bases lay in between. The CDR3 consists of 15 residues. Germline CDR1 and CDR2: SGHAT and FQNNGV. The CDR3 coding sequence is TGTGCCAGCAGCTTAAAGAGGCGGAACACAGATACGCAGTATTTT. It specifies CASSLKRRNTDTQYF. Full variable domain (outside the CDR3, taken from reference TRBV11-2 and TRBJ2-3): EAGVAQSPRYKIIEKRQSVAFWCNPISGHATLYWYQQILGQGPKLLIQFQNNGVVDDSQLPKDRFSAERLKGVDSTLKIQPAKLEDSAVYLCASSLKRRNTDTQYFGPGTRLTVL.

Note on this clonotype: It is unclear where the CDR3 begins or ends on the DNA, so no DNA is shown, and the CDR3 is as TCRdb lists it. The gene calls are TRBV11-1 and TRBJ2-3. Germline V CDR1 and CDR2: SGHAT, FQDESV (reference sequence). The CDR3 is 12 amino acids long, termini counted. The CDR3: CASSSSTGTQYF.

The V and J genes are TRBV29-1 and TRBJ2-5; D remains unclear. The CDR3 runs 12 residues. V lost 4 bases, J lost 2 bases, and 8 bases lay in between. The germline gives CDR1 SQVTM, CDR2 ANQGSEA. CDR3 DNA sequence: TGCAGCGTTGGGACCCAGCAAGAGACCCAGTACTTC. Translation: CSVGTQQETQYF. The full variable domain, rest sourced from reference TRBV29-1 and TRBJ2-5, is SAVISQKPSRDICQRGTSLTIQCQVDSQVTMMFWYRQQPGQSLTLIATANQGSEATYESGFVIDKFPISRPNLTFSTLTVSNMSPEDSSIYLCSVGTQQETQYFGPGTRLLVL.

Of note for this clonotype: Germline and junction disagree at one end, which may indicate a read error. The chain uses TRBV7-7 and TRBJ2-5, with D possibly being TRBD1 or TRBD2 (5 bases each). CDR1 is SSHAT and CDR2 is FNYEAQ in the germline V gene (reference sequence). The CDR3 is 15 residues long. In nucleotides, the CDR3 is TGTGCTAGCAGCTTACGAGGGGCCCTCGGAGAGACCCAGTACTTC. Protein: CASSLRGALGETQYF.

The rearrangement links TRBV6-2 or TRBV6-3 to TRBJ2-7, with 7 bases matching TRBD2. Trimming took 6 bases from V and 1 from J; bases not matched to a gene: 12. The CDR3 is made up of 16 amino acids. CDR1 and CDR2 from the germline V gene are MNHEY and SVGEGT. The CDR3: CASRPVGASGSYEQYF. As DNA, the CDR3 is TGTGCCAGCAGGCCGGTTGGGGCTAGCGGATCCTACGAGCAGTACTTC.

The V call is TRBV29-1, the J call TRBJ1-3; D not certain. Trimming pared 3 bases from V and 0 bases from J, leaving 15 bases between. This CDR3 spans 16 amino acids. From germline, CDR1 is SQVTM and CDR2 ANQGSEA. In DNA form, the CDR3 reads TGCAGCGTTGAGTTGGCCGGGCAGTCCTCTGGAAACACCATATATTTT. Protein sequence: CSVELAGQSSGNTIYF. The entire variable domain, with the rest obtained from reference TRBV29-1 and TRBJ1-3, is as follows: SAVISQKPSRDICQRGTSLTIQCQVDSQVTMMFWYRQQPGQSLTLIATANQGSEATYESGFVIDKFPISRPNLTFSTLTVSNMSPEDSSIYLCSVELAGQSSGNTIYFGEGSWLTVV.

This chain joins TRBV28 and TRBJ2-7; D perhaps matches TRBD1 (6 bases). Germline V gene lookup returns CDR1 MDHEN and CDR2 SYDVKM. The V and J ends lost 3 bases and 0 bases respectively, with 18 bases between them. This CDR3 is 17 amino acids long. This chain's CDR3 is CASSFGVGALSSYEQYF. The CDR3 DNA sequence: TGTGCCAGCAGTTTTGGTGTGGGGGCCCTGAGCTCCTACGAGCAGTACTTC. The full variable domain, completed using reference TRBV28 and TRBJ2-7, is DVKVTQSSRYLVKRTGEKVFLECVQDMDHENMFWYRQDPGLGLRLIYFSYDVKMKEKGDIPEGYSVSREKKERFSLILESASTNQTSMYLCASSFGVGALSSYEQYFGPGTRLTVT.

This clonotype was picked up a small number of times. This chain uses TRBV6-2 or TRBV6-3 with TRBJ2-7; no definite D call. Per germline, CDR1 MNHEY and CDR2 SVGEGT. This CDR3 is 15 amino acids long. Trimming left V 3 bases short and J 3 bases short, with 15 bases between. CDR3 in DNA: TGTGCCAGCAGTTATTCGGCCACCACGATCTACGAGCAGTACTTC. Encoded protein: CASSYSATTIYEQYF.

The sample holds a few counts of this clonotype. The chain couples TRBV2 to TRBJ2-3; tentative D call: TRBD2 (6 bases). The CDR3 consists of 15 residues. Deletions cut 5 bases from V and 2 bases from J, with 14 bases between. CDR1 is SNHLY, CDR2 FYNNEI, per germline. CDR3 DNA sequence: TGTGCCAGCAGTCACCGGGACTTGCCCACAGATACGCAGTATTTT. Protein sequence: CASSHRDLPTDTQYF.

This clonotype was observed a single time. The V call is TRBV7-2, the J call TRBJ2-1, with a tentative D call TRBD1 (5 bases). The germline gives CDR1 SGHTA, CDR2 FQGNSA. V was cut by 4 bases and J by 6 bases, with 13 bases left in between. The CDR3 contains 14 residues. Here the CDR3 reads CASSSRPRGNEQFF. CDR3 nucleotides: TGTGCCAGCAGCTCACGGCCTAGGGGCAATGAGCAGTTCTTC.

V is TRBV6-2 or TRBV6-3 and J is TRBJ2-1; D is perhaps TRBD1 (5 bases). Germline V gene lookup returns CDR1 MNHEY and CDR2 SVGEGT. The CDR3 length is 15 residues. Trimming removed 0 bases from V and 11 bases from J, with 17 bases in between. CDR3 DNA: TGTGCCAGCAGTTACTCCCCCGACAGCCCGCAAAAGCAGTTCTTC. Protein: CASSYSPDSPQKQFF.

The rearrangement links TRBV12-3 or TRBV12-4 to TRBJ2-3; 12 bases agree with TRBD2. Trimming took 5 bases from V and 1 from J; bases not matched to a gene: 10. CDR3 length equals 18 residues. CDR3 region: CASSAAGTSGSRTDTQYF. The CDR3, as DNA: TGTGCCAGCAGTGCTGCCGGGACTAGCGGGTCTCGCACAGATACGCAGTATTTT.

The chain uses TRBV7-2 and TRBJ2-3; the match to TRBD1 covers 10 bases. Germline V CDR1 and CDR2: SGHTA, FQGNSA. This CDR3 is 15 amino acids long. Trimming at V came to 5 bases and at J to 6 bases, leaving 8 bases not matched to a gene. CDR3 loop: CASSPRDRGADTQYF. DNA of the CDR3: TGTGCCAGCAGCCCCAGGGACAGGGGAGCCGATACGCAGTATTTT.

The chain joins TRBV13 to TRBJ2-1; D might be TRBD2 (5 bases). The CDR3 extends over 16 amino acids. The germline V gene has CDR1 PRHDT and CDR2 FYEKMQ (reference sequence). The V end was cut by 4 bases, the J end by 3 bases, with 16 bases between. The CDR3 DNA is TGTGCCAGCAGCTCCCTGAAAGGAGGAAACTACAATGAGCAGTTCTTC. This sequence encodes CASSSLKGGNYNEQFF.

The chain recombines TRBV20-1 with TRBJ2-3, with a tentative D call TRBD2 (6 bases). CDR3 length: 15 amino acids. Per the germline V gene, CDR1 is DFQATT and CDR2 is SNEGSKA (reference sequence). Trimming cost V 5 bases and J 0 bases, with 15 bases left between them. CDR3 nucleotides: TGCAGTGCTGCCCCAGGAGGGCCCAGCACAGATACGCAGTATTTT. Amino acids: CSAAPGGPSTDTQYF.

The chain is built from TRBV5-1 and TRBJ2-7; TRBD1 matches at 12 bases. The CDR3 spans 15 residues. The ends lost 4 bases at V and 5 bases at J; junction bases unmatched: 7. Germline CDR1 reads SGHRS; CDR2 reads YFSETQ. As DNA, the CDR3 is TGCGCCAGCAGCCTCCGGGACAGGGGGCAGCACGAGCAGTACTTC. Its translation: CASSLRDRGQHEQYF.

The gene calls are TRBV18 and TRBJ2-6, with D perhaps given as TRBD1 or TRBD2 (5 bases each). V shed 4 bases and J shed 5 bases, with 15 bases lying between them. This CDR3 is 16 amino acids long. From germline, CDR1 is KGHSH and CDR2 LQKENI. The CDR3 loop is CASSQTGTQRANVLTF. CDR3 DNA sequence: TGTGCCAGCTCACAGACCGGGACCCAGAGGGCCAACGTCCTGACTTTC.

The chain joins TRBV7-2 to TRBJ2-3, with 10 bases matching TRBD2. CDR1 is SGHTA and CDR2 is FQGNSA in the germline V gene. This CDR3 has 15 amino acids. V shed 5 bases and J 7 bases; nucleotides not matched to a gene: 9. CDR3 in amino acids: CASSLTSGTTHTQYF. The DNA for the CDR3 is TGTGCCAGCAGCCTAACTAGCGGGACAACACATACGCAGTATTTT. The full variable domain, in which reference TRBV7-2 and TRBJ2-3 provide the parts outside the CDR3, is GAGVSQSPSNKVTEKGKDVELRCDPISGHTALYWYRQSLGQGLEFLIYFQGNSAPDKSGLPSDRFSAERTGGSVSTLTIQRTQQEDSAVYLCASSLTSGTTHTQYFGPGTRLTVL.

The CDR3 region is CASSSPGVAINEQFF. The CDR3 DNA reads as TGTGCCAGCAGCTCTCCGGGAGTTGCCATCAATGAGCAGTTCTTC. V is TRBV11-3 and J is TRBJ2-1; D is perhaps TRBD2 (6 bases). The V end lost 4 bases, the J end lost 6 bases, and 16 bases lay between the germline ends. Per germline, CDR1 SGHNT and CDR2 YENEEA. This CDR3 is built from 15 residues.

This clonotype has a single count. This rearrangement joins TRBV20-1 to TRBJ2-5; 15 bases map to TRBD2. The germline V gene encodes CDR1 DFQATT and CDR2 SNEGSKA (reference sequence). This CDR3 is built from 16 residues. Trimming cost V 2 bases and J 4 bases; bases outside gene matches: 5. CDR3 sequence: CSARRTSGRAGETQYF. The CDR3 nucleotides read TGCAGTGCTAGAAGGACTAGCGGGAGGGCTGGAGAGACCCAGTACTTC.